This TCR beta chain was retrieved from a study of control samples from healthy donors and cancer patients. Germline CDR1 reads KGHSH; CDR2 reads LQKENI. This CDR3 has 13 residues. The V end was cut by 2 bases, the J end by 5 bases, with 7 bases between. Profiling relied on immunoSEQ multiplex PCR, and the TCRdb table lists in-frame clones only, not all of them. The table lists some 80,000 clones, about 90% of them singletons. The sequence was collected from a woman between 55 and 75 years old with head and neck cancer. The chain couples TRBV18 to TRBJ1-5; D is unclear. The sample consisted of PBMCs. The CDR3 DNA reads as TGTGCCAGCTCACCAGAGTCGCATCAGCCCCAGCATTTT. It is translated as CASSPESHQPQHF.